The clone carrying this T cell receptor beta chain occurred a few times. The antigen is not known. These data originate in a study of T cells after yellow fever vaccination. 5'RACE template switching produced TCR cDNA carrying a universal primer site and UMIs. From the 5' RACE reads, TCRdb called clonotypes with MiXCR, one entry per CDR3 protein. The table has a few hundred thousand distinct CDR3 sequences, roughly 6.8% seen once; the top ten hold 1% to 1.2%. With V trimmed by 6 bases and J by 7 bases, 12 bases remained unmatched. The CDR3 totals 15 residues. Germline CDR1 and CDR2: MNHEY and SVGEGT. Overall study results and limits: The booster response re-showed most primary clones: 96% CD4, about 89% CD8.

The receptor was derived from a man aged 25 to 40 who received the YFV17D yellow fever vaccine. V usage is TRBV6-2 or TRBV6-3 and J usage is TRBJ1-2; TRBD1 aligns across 9 bases. The sequences come from CD4+ T cells sorted from PBMCs, collected on the day of the yellow fever booster vaccination. The CDR3 coding sequence is TGTGCCAGCAGGAAATTTGGGACAGGGCTGAGTGGCTACACCTTC. Residues: CASRKFGTGLSGYTF.